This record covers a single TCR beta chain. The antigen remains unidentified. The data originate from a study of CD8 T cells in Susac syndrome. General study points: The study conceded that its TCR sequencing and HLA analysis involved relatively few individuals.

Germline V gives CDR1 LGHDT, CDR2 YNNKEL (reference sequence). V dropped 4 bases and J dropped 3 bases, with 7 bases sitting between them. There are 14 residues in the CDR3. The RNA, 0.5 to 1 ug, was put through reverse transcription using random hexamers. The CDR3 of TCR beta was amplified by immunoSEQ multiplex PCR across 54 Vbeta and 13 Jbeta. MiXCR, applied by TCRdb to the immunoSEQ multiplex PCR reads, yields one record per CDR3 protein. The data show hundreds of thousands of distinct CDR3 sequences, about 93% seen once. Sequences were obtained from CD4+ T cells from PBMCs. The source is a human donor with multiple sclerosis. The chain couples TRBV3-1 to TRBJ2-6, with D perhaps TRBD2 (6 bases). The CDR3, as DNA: TGTGCCAGCAGCCGGAGGGTTGGGGCCAACGTCCTGACTTTC. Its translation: CASSRRVGANVLTF.